This T cell receptor beta chain was profiled in a study of blood T cell repertoires in COVID-19 (dated by TCRdb to about 2020). Describing the broader study: Samples covering the acute and convalescent phases of COVID-19 were provided by collaborators in the United States, Italy and Spain. The material from the prospective study consisted of cDNA or gDNA derived from T cells, B-cell-depleted T cells, or PBMCs. The dataset comprised deeply sampled blood TCRbeta repertoires from subjects exposed to, actively infected with, or recovered from COVID-19. The repertoires were released in a freely available public database meant as a resource for research on the immune response to SARS-CoV-2. The samples were drawn from two sources: the first 160 participants of the ongoing ImmuneRACE study, and 1,000 to 1,500 subjects contributed by 6 global collaborators. A de-identified subject ID, COVID-19 status, age in years and sex were almost always included in the sample metadata. HLA class I and class II types, where available, came from metadata supplied by the sample provider rather than from assay-based typing. What the research found in general, with its limitations: Clinical and demographic metadata were provided uncurated, with the amount varying by source and participant.

The CDR3 sequence holds 15 residues, the cysteine and phenylalanine included. Only CDR3 DNA is held: 45 bases, read in frame from base 1. Via the germline V gene, CDR1 is ENHRY and CDR2 SYGVKD. Ends trimmed: V by 3 bases, J by 2 bases; bases unmatched to a gene: 6. The immunoSEQ Assay, a bias-controlled multiplex PCR, was used to amplify TCRbeta CDR3 regions from genomic DNA. Per the original workflow: Within the assay, amplification of reference gene primers was used to estimate how many nucleated cells each sample contained. To quantify the absolute abundance of each unique TCRbeta CDR3 rearrangement, sequence reads were collapsed and filtered. For each sample, productive Simpson clonality was calculated by taking the square root of Simpson's diversity index across productive rearrangements. TCRdb carries this immuneACCESS record with in-frame sequences only. Its versions omit some clonotypes, under half of them owing to an unresolved V gene in the studies checked, with the rest unexplained. V, J and clone size derive from that table, while D and trimming were established from the DNA sequence. The sample table holds about 77,000 clones, of which more than 75% were seen once. About 17% of the sample rests with the top ten.

With respect to this clone: Its antigen is not yet known. No quality values exist for individual bases; no much larger clone is one base distant.

Collaborating institutions collected whole blood in K2EDTA tubes following their own protocols. Collaborator samples were shipped for TCRbeta analysis as frozen whole blood, isolated PBMCs, or DNA extracted from either sample type. This clonotype was sampled from an elderly woman with active or convalescent COVID-19. This receptor chain uses TRBV10-3 and TRBJ2-7; 8 bases in between match TRBD1. Sequencing input: peripheral blood. The CDR3 region reads CAISDPGQATYEQYF. The DNA is as follows: TGTGCCATCAGTGATCCGGGACAGGCAACCTACGAGCAGTACTTC.